The subject of this entry is one T cell receptor beta chain. Its antigen is undetermined. The protocol was immunoSEQ multiplex PCR, while the TCRdb copy is restricted to in-frame clones and leaves out a portion. The data show about 11,000 clones, under 80% seen once. CDR3 size: 14 residues. The ends lost 6 bases at V and 6 bases at J; junction bases unmatched: 7. Germline-derived CDR1 and CDR2 are SNHLY and FYNNEI. The data derive from a study of T cell repertoires in ileal Crohn's disease. Study-wide background: Surgery for a complication: stricturing in roughly 61%, penetrating in roughly 40%. Thiopurines (around 10) or anti-TNF agents (18) were given postoperatively to about half. Findings and caveats of the study: Clonal expansions were more frequent in active smokers than non-smokers at surgery. Every patient over 26.8% clonality showed endoscopic recurrence.

The V and J genes are TRBV2 and TRBJ1-5; TRBD1 agrees at 8 bases. The sample was ileal tissue. This sequence originates from an adult with Crohn's disease. CDR3 nucleotide sequence: TGTGCCAGCAGGTACGGACAGGGAACTCAGCCCCAGCATTTT. Its translation is CASRYGQGTQPQHF.